The 14 T cell receptor beta chains below all came from one sample that was sequenced in a study of cytotoxic CD8 clonotypes in ibrutinib-treated CLL. Profiling relied on immunoSEQ multiplex PCR, and the TCRdb table lists in-frame clones only, not all of them. The data contain about 160,000 clones, about 80% of them singletons. The specimen comprised PBMCs, sampled after 12 months of ibrutinib treatment. The source of these receptors is a human donor with chronic lymphocytic leukemia.

This clone was recorded a few times. This chain joins TRBV7-2 and TRBJ2-1; D is uncertain. Germline V gene lookup returns CDR1 SGHTA and CDR2 FQGNSA. The CDR3 is made up of 15 amino acids. Trimming cost V 2 bases and J 2 bases, with 10 bases left between them. The chain's CDR3 is CASSLSGSAYNEQFF. In DNA, the CDR3 is TGTGCCAGCAGCTTAAGTGGGTCTGCCTACAATGAGCAGTTCTTC.

J is TRBJ1-1 and V is TRBV4-1; 7 bases agree with TRBD1. The V gene end was trimmed by 2 bases and the J gene end by 0 bases; junction bases not matched to a gene: 6. The CDR3 contains 16 residues. Germline loops: CDR1 MGHRA, CDR2 YSYEKL. CDR3: CASSQSRGPMNTEAFF. CDR3 nucleotide sequence: TGCGCCAGCAGCCAATCGAGGGGGCCGATGAACACTGAAGCTTTCTTT.

This rearrangement joins TRBV6-5 to TRBJ2-1, with D possibly being TRBD2 (5 bases). The CDR3 extends over 16 amino acids. Trimming stripped 0 bases from V and 0 bases from J, with 9 bases between. Germline assignment: CDR1 MNHEY and CDR2 SVGAGI. In DNA form, the CDR3 reads TGTGCCAGCAGTTACTCAGGACTTAGCTCCTACAATGAGCAGTTCTTC. Its translation is CASSYSGLSSYNEQFF.

V usage is TRBV25-1 and J usage is TRBJ2-7; D possibly corresponds to TRBD1 (6 bases). The CDR3 has 13 residues. Trimming left V 7 bases short and J 2 bases short, with 12 bases between. CDR1 is MGHDK, CDR2 SYGVNS, per germline. CDR3 amino acids: CASTRGGPYEQYF. The DNA for the CDR3 is TGTGCCAGCACCCGAGGGGGTCCCTACGAGCAGTACTTC.

This chain uses TRBV28 with TRBJ1-6; 9 bases match TRBD1. This CDR3 contains 17 residues. CDR1 is MDHEN and CDR2 is SYDVKM in the germline V gene. V was pared by 5 bases and J by 7 bases, with 12 bases of the junction left unmatched. CDR3 bases: TGTGCCAGCAGTCCCGCGGGACAGGGAATGGCCAATTCACCCCTCCACTTT. Translating gives CASSPAGQGMANSPLHF.

The chain recombines TRBV5-6 with TRBJ2-1; D is possibly TRBD2 (5 bases). Trimming left V 3 bases short and J 2 bases short, with 18 bases between. The V gene's germline CDR1 is SGHDT and CDR2 YYEEEE. CDR3 size: 17 residues. This CDR3 is CASSWKLERLTYNEQFF. Written as DNA, the CDR3 is TGTGCCAGCAGCTGGAAGTTGGAGCGGCTAACCTACAATGAGCAGTTCTTC.

The genes are TRBV4-2 and TRBJ2-7, with D unresolved. V was pared by 9 bases and J by 5 bases, with 32 bases between. The CDR3 runs 18 residues. Germline lookup yields CDR1 LGHNA and CDR2 YNFKEQ. The chain's CDR3 is CARSLLWVRVGGVDEQYF. DNA for the CDR3: TGTGCCAGAAGCTTGCTTTGGGTCCGGGTCGGCGGTGTGGACGAGCAGTACTTC.

The chain joins TRBV7-8 to TRBJ1-2, with D unresolved. The CDR3 length is 14 residues. CDR1 is SGHVS, CDR2 FQNEAQ, per germline. The ends were cut back, 5 bases at V and 4 bases at J, with 14 bases in the middle. CDR3 coding DNA: TGTGCCAGCAGCCTGGACCACCGGGGCTATGGCTACACCTTC. Translating gives CASSLDHRGYGYTF.

This rearrangement joins TRBV6-5 to TRBJ1-5; D is undetermined. From germline, CDR1 is MNHEY and CDR2 SVGAGI. V dropped 4 bases and J dropped 3 bases, with 16 bases sitting between them. The CDR3 consists of 16 residues. The CDR3 region is CASSSRLQSLNQPQHF. CDR3 sequence (DNA): TGTGCCAGCAGTTCGCGACTACAGAGCCTCAATCAGCCCCAGCATTTT.

The rearrangement joins TRBV6-5 to TRBJ2-7; D perhaps matches TRBD1 (6 bases). Trimming cost V 7 bases and J 3 bases, with 10 bases left between them. Germline V gene lookup returns CDR1 MNHEY and CDR2 SVGAGI. The CDR3 runs 12 residues. Here the CDR3 DNA reads TGTGCCAGCACTAGGGACAACTACGAGCAGTACTTC. Translation gives CASTRDNYEQYF.

V usage is TRBV7-6 and J usage is TRBJ1-6; 7 nucleotides align to TRBD1. Germline lookup yields CDR1 SGHVS and CDR2 FNYEAQ. V gave up 5 bases and J gave up 8 bases; unmatched junction bases: 3. The CDR3 has 13 residues. CDR3 coding DNA: TGTGCCAGCAGCCGTGACAGGGATTCACCCCTCCACTTT. It codes for CASSRDRDSPLHF. Variable domain in full (rest from reference TRBV7-6 and TRBJ1-6): GAGVSQSPRYKVTKRGQDVALRCDPISGHVSLYWYRQALGQGPEFLTYFNYEAQQDKSGLPNDRFSAERPEGSISTLTIQRTEQRDSAMYRCASSRDRDSPLHFGNGTRLTVT.

This clone turned up a few times. The rearrangement uses TRBV28 and TRBJ2-7; TRBD2 matches 8 bases. CDR1 and CDR2 from the germline V gene are MDHEN and SYDVKM. After removal of 3 bases from V and 1 base from J, the junction contained 2 bases not matched to a gene. The CDR3 is made up of 14 amino acids. Written as DNA, the CDR3 is TGTGCCAGCAGTTTGAGCGGGGGTTCCTACGAGCAGTACTTC. The encoded protein is CASSLSGGSYEQYF.

The chain recombines TRBV7-8 with TRBJ1-1; D is undetermined. V was cut by 5 bases and J by 4 bases, with 11 bases left in between. The CDR3 length is 13 residues. Germline V CDR1 and CDR2: SGHVS, FQNEAQ. CDR3 protein: CASSPRVFTEAFF. The CDR3 coding sequence is TGTGCCAGCAGCCCTAGGGTTTTCACTGAAGCTTTCTTT. Full variable domain (missing parts from reference TRBV7-8 and TRBJ1-1): GAGVSQSPRYKVAKRGQDVALRCDPISGHVSLFWYQQALGQGPEFLTYFQNEAQLDKSGLPSDRFFAERPEGSVSTLKIQRTQQEDSAVYLCASSPRVFTEAFFGQGTRLTVV.

The chain combines TRBV5-1 with TRBJ2-4; TRBD1 matches at 7 bases. Trimming at V came to 4 bases and at J to 7 bases, leaving 11 bases not matched to a gene. Germline-derived CDR1 and CDR2 are SGHRS and YFSETQ. The CDR3 extends over 15 amino acids. This CDR3 is CASSIHRGLGNIQYF. The CDR3 DNA is TGCGCCAGCAGCATCCACAGGGGATTAGGGAACATTCAGTACTTC.